The source of this T cell receptor (beta chain) is a study of blood T cells in healthy people across ages. Background on the study: When template switching was applied, about one barcoded beta molecule was captured per two T cells. Whole-study results and caveats: Possibly, changes in expanded clonotypes were confounded because donor CMV status was unknown.

For the second PCR, which ran for about 6 to 11 cycles, a sample-barcoded 5' primer and a J-beta primer mix were used. TCRdb ran MiXCR on the 5' RACE reads and lists one entry per CDR3 protein. The repertoire includes fewer than 900,000 distinct CDR3 sequences, 35% to 45% of them detected once, and approximately 22% sits in the top ten. The table lists this clonotype with a few counts. Its specificity is not known. Healthy Caucasian individuals from Russia aged roughly 6 to 90 served as donors. V shed 1 base and J 7 bases; nucleotides not matched to a gene: 11. The CDR3 has 16 amino acids. CDR1 and CDR2 (germline): SGHVS, FQNEAQ.

The clonotype originates from a woman between 55 and 75 years old in good health. The J gene is TRBJ2-7, the V gene TRBV7-8, with 9 nucleotides matching TRBD2. Sequences were obtained from blood. This CDR3 reads CASSLGLAGYANEQYF. CDR3 in DNA: TGTGCCAGCAGCTTAGGTCTAGCGGGATATGCCAATGAGCAGTACTTC.